Presented here are 21 T cell receptor beta chains from one specimen sequenced in a study of metastatic and nonmetastatic thyroid tumors. Patients had received no treatment of any kind before thyroid surgery. MiXCR re-clonotyped the PCR reads for TCRdb. The sample holds approximately 58,000 clones, 20% to 25% seen once. Sequencing used blood. The origin of the receptors is a female donor with papillary thyroid cancer or a benign thyroid nodule (not recorded which). Some clones in this sample may be carry-over from other donors' samples.

This clone was detected ten times or more. The rearrangement uses TRBV7-2 and TRBJ2-5; TRBD2 aligns across 8 bases. V was pared by 2 bases and J by 13 bases, with 9 bases of the junction left unmatched. This CDR3 has 13 amino acids. Germline V gives CDR1 SGHTA, CDR2 FQGNSA. The DNA for the CDR3 is TGTGCCAGCAGCTTACTCCCCGGGAGGGCCCCGTACTTC. This encodes CASSLLPGRAPYF.

This clone occurred many times. V gene TRBV24-1 combines with J gene TRBJ2-5; 13 nucleotides match TRBD2. V trimming: 5 bases; J trimming: 2 bases; junction bases outside the gene matches: 1. The CDR3 is 15 residues long. The V gene's germline CDR1 is KGHDR and CDR2 SFDVKD. CDR3 amino acids: CATSAGLAGQETQYF. The DNA for the CDR3 is TGTGCCACCAGTGCGGGACTAGCGGGACAAGAGACCCAGTACTTC.

The genes are TRBV6-6 and TRBJ2-7, with 7 bases matching TRBD2. This CDR3 has 16 residues. Germline CDR1 is MNHNY and CDR2 is SVGAGI (reference sequence). The ends lost 10 bases at V and 2 bases at J; junction bases unmatched: 17. The CDR3 DNA follows: TGTGCCATCATTTACTCAGGCGGGAGTGACCCCTACGAGCAGTACTTC. Its protein is CAIIYSGGSDPYEQYF.

V and J are TRBV28 and TRBJ2-2; D unclear. V was cut by 10 bases and J by 1 base, with 10 bases left in between. Germline lookup yields CDR1 MDHEN and CDR2 SYDVKM. The CDR3 is made up of 13 amino acids. DNA of the CDR3: TGTGCCAAACAAATGGGGAACACCGGGGAGCTGTTTTTT. Amino acids: CAKQMGNTGELFF.

This clone showed up many times. A much larger clone differs by one base, so this may be a read error. This chain links TRBV19 with TRBJ2-3; TRBD2 might be the D (6 bases). CDR3 length: 13 residues. Germline V gene lookup returns CDR1 LNHDA and CDR2 SQIVND (reference sequence). The CDR3 protein is CASMRGSTDTRYF. CDR3 bases: TGTGCCAGTATGCGGGGAAGCACAGATACGCGGTATTTT.

This clone was recorded many times. The V call is TRBV14, the J call TRBJ1-1; possible D gene TRBD1, 5 bases. CDR3 length equals 15 residues. V lost 0 bases, J lost 5 bases, and 13 bases lay in between. Per germline, CDR1 SGHDN and CDR2 FVKESK. The CDR3 is CASSQDLQAWTEAFF. The CDR3 nucleotides read TGTGCCAGCAGCCAAGATTTACAGGCCTGGACTGAAGCTTTCTTT.

This clone was found many times. One junction end does not reproduce the germline sequence, and a read error may be involved. CDR3 sequence (DNA): TGTGCCAGCAGATTGGACAGGGACTATGGCTACACCTTC. Protein product: CASRLDRDYGYTF. V is TRBV5-4 and J is TRBJ1-2; 8 nucleotides agree with TRBD1. CDR1 and CDR2 from the germline V gene are SGHNT and YYREEE (reference sequence). The CDR3 has 13 amino acids.

The chain links TRBV6-6 to TRBJ1-3, with D tentatively TRBD1 (5 bases). This CDR3 is built from 15 residues. Per the germline V gene, CDR1 is MNHNY and CDR2 is SVGAGI (reference sequence). V was pared by 0 bases and J by 0 bases, with 6 bases between. The CDR3 sequence is CASSYSQGSGNTIYF. The DNA for the CDR3 is TGTGCCAGCAGTTACTCTCAGGGCTCTGGAAACACCATATATTTT.

This clone was detected many times. This chain joins TRBV6-2 or TRBV6-3 and TRBJ2-7, with D possibly being TRBD1 (6 bases). V lost 10 bases, J lost 4 bases, and 11 bases lay in between. CDR1 is MNHEY, CDR2 SVGEGT, per germline. The CDR3 consists of 11 residues. DNA for the CDR3: TGTGCCACCATACAGGGTTACGAGCAGTACTTC. Protein sequence: CATIQGYEQYF.

This clone has a count of ten or more. The chain recombines TRBV10-1 with TRBJ2-3; 12 nucleotides match TRBD2. With V trimmed by 5 bases and J by 4 bases, 4 bases remained unmatched. Per the germline V gene, CDR1 is WNHNN and CDR2 is SYGVQD (reference sequence). This CDR3 comprises 15 residues. Written as DNA, the CDR3 is TGCGCCAGCAGTTCGCTAGCGGGAGGGCCAGATACGCAGTATTTT. Its translation: CASSSLAGGPDTQYF.

The sample holds a few counts of this clone. J is TRBJ2-1 and V is TRBV28; D perhaps matches TRBD2 (5 bases). There are 11 residues in the CDR3. Trimming pared 6 bases from V and 15 bases from J, leaving 15 bases between. Germline V CDR1 and CDR2: MDHEN, SYDVKM. The CDR3 spells CASSAGLLLFF. The CDR3 DNA follows: TGTGCCAGCAGCGCTGGACTGCTATTGTTCTTC. The variable domain in full, with the rest retrieved from reference TRBV28 and TRBJ2-1, is DVKVTQSSRYLVKRTGEKVFLECVQDMDHENMFWYRQDPGLGLRLIYFSYDVKMKEKGDIPEGYSVSREKKERFSLILESASTNQTSMYLCASSAGLLLFFGPGTRLTVL.

This clone was recorded many times. V is TRBV30 and J is TRBJ1-1; TRBD1 is a possible D gene (6 bases). Germline V gives CDR1 GTSNPN, CDR2 SVGIG (reference sequence). The CDR3 runs to 14 residues. The V and J ends lost 6 bases and 4 bases respectively, with 18 bases between them. CDR3 amino acids: CACASRGIRTEAFF. The CDR3 nucleotides read TGTGCCTGTGCCTCCAGGGGAATTCGCACTGAAGCTTTCTTT.

The sample holds many counts of this clone. The chain carries TRBV7-6 and TRBJ2-2; D unclear. This CDR3 comprises 12 residues. Trimming cost V 5 bases and J 4 bases, with 5 bases left between them. Germline V gene lookup returns CDR1 SGHVS and CDR2 FNYEAQ. This CDR3 is CASSPITGELFF. The CDR3, as DNA: TGTGCCAGCAGCCCCATCACCGGGGAGCTGTTTTTT.

In its sample, this clone was seen many times. This rearrangement joins TRBV6-1 to TRBJ1-5; D is perhaps TRBD1 (5 bases). V was trimmed by 6 bases and J by 0 bases, leaving 18 bases between them. Germline V lookup: CDR1 MNHNS, CDR2 SASEGT. The CDR3 sequence is 17 residues long. The CDR3 reads CASRREWDSNSNQPQHF. CDR3 bases: TGTGCCAGCAGAAGGGAATGGGACTCTAATAGCAATCAGCCCCAGCATTTT.

Points on this clone: The junction departs from the called germline gene at one end, perhaps through a read error. The genes are TRBV18 and TRBJ2-1; a weak D match, TRBD2 (6 bases). Germline assignment: CDR1 KGHSH and CDR2 LQKENI. This CDR3 comprises 14 residues. The CDR3 loop reads CASSPPTRAFWQFF. CDR3 nucleotides: TGTGCAAGCTCTCCACCGACTAGAGCCTTTTGGCAGTTCTTC.

There are many counts of this clone. V and J are TRBV28 and TRBJ2-1; 8 nucleotides agree with TRBD2. This CDR3 is built from 16 residues. Germline V gene lookup returns CDR1 MDHEN and CDR2 SYDVKM. Germline trimming cut 4 bases from V and 7 bases from J; bases unmatched to any gene: 12. Here the CDR3 DNA reads TGTGCCAGCAGTTCCATGATGGGCGGGAGGAGGAATGAGCAGTTCTTC. Translating it yields CASSSMMGGRRNEQFF.

This clone appeared many times. The CDR3 DNA is TGTGCCAGCAGCTTAGTGGCAGGGACCGACGAGCAGTACTTC. This gives the protein CASSLVAGTDEQYF. The chain links TRBV7-9 to TRBJ2-7; either TRBD1 or TRBD2 may supply D (5 bases each). This CDR3 is 14 amino acids long. V lost 1 base and J lost 5, with 12 bases in between. Germline V gives CDR1 SEHNR, CDR2 FQNEAQ (reference sequence).

This clone occurred many times. This chain links TRBV2 with TRBJ2-5, with a tentative D call TRBD2 (6 bases). CDR3 length: 13 residues. Trimming removed 1 base at V and 4 bases at J, with 7 bases between. Germline V gene lookup returns CDR1 SNHLY and CDR2 FYNNEI. The CDR3 region is CASSEELAETQYF. In nucleotides, the CDR3 is TGTGCCAGCAGTGAAGAACTAGCAGAGACCCAGTACTTC.

In its sample, this clone was seen a few times. Other DNA sequences within the sample encode an identical CDR3. The V and J genes are TRBV2 and TRBJ2-2; D uncertain. CDR1 is SNHLY and CDR2 is FYNNEI in the germline V gene. Deletions cut 6 bases from V and 2 bases from J, with 7 bases between. This CDR3 is built from 13 residues. The CDR3 protein is CASRFLNTGELFF. CDR3 sequence (DNA): TGTGCCAGCAGATTTCTTAACACCGGGGAGCTGTTTTTT.

This clone has a count of ten or more. The chain uses TRBV27 and TRBJ1-2; TRBD1 is a possible D gene (5 bases). CDR3 length equals 13 residues. Trimming cost V 5 bases and J 7 bases, with 14 bases left between them. Germline-derived CDR1 and CDR2 are MNHEY and SMNVEV (reference sequence). The CDR3 loop is CASSMRGGVGYTF. The CDR3, as DNA: TGTGCCAGCAGTATGAGGGGAGGGGTTGGCTACACCTTC.

This clone was observed many times. V gene TRBV11-3 combines with J gene TRBJ1-1, with a tentative D call TRBD1 (6 bases). Trimming took off 5 bases at V and 7 bases at J, with 17 bases between the two ends. The CDR3 sequence is 14 residues long. Germline loops: CDR1 SGHNT, CDR2 YENEEA. For the CDR3, the DNA is TGTGCCAGCAGCAGAACCGGGGGGGCTGATGAAGCTTTCTTT. It yields the protein CASSRTGGADEAFF. Full variable domain (remainder filled in from reference TRBV11-3 and TRBJ1-1): EAGVVQSPRYKIIEKKQPVAFWCNPISGHNTLYWYLQNLGQGPELLIRYENEEAVDDSQLPKDRFSAERLKGVDSTLKIQPAELGDSAVYLCASSRTGGADEAFFGQGTRLTVV.